The present entry profiles one T cell receptor (beta chain) with its context. Its antigen is not identified. The source of the sample is a study of vaccination effects on CD4 cells after COVID-19. The data were produced by immunoSEQ multiplex PCR, yet TCRdb's version contains in-frame clones alone and is incomplete. This table holds around 59,000 clones, approximately 78% found once. Under the ViraFEST assay, PBMC were stimulated with viral peptide pools so that antigen-specific CD4+ T cells expanded. Sequencing was performed afterwards. Subsequent to a culture period of 10 to 11 days, CD4+ T cells were isolated. Two doses of BNT162b2 or mRNA-1273 vaccine were administered to participants. The vaccine recipients had no prior SARS-CoV-2 infection, with negative nucleocapsid antibodies. Half-medium exchanges with IL-2 medium took place on days 3 and 7. The CDR3 has 12 residues. Losses at the gene ends were 8 bases for V and 9 bases for J; bases not matched to a gene: 6.

Whole-study findings and limits: Infection- and vaccine-induced clones contracted markedly late after vaccination. Few convalescent patients and no early post-infection timepoints were included in the study.

Material: CD4+ T cells from PBMCs cultured with HCoV-OC43 spike peptides, obtained after COVID-19 vaccination. As for subset: HCoV-OC43 spike overlapping peptide pool stimulation. The rearrangement uses TRBV12-3 or TRBV12-4 and TRBJ1-5; 8 bases fit TRBD1. This sequence originates from a human donor who received a COVID-19 vaccine. The CDR3 loop reads CASQGAGSPQHF. CDR3 in DNA: TGTGCCAGCCAGGGGGCTGGATCGCCCCAGCATTTT.